Following are 13 T cell receptor beta chains from one sample sequenced in a study of shared clonotypes between healthy human individuals. Profiled with immunoSEQ multiplex PCR; TCRdb holds only in-frame clones, not every one. The sample yields over 1.4 million clones, 96% seen once. The sample comprised naive CD4+ T cells sorted from blood. The subset was: CD45RA+ positively selected. The source is a man aged 25-40 years in good health.

As concerns this clone: This specimen includes other DNA sequences encoding the same CDR3. V is TRBV20-1 and J is TRBJ2-1; D unclear. Trimming shortened V by 5 bases and J by 0 bases, and 2 bases separated the two germline ends. CDR3 size: 11 residues. CDR1 and CDR2 (germline): DFQATT, SNEGSKA (reference sequence). CDR3 amino acids: CSALSYNEQFF. DNA for the CDR3: TGCAGTGCTCTCTCCTACAATGAGCAGTTCTTC.

J is TRBJ2-1 and V is TRBV7-2; 9 nucleotides align to TRBD2. With V trimmed by 3 bases and J by 10 bases, 7 bases remained unmatched. This CDR3 comprises 14 residues. The germline CDR1 and CDR2 sequences are SGHTA and FQGNSA. CDR3 amino acids: CASSFAGGPGEQFF. Written as DNA, the CDR3 is TGTGCCAGCAGCTTCGCGGGAGGGCCTGGGGAGCAGTTCTTC.

The chain's CDR3 is CASSDPLAGGLETQYF. The CDR3 region has the DNA TGTGCCAGCAGTGACCCCCTAGCGGGAGGATTGGAGACCCAGTACTTC. The V gene is TRBV2, the J gene TRBJ2-5, with 11 bases lining up with TRBD2. Germline assignment: CDR1 SNHLY and CDR2 FYNNEI. V lost 3 bases and J lost 5; bases outside the gene matches: 8. The CDR3 sequence is 16 residues long.

V and J are TRBV10-1 and TRBJ2-3; D gene uncertain. In germline, CDR1 is WNHNN, CDR2 SYGVQD (reference sequence). V was cut by 3 bases and J by 6 bases, with 4 bases left in between. The CDR3 totals 11 residues. The DNA for the CDR3 is TGCGCCAGCAGTGACATTGATACGCAGTATTTT. This codes for CASSDIDTQYF.

This clone was recorded once. The J gene is TRBJ2-7, the V gene TRBV6-1, with unresolved D. The CDR3 length is 16 residues. The V gene's germline CDR1 is MNHNS and CDR2 SASEGT. Trimming left V 3 bases short and J 6 bases short, with 21 bases between. The CDR3 here is CASSDLFSGFLVEQYF. The CDR3 DNA reads as TGTGCCAGCAGTGATCTCTTTAGTGGATTTCTGGTCGAGCAGTACTTC.

The chain has TRBV4-1 and TRBJ1-2; 11 bases agree with TRBD1. Looked up from germline, CDR1 is MGHRA and CDR2 is YSYEKL. The junction had 7 bases not matched to a gene; V was cut back by 3 bases and J by 4 bases. This CDR3 is 16 amino acids long. The CDR3 loop reads CASSHGQGAGSYGYTF. CDR3 in DNA: TGCGCCAGCAGCCACGGACAGGGGGCTGGGAGCTATGGCTACACCTTC.

As concerns this clone: Additional DNA sequences in this sample encode the identical CDR3. The CDR3 bases are TGCGCCAGCAGCTTGGCGGGACTAGCGGGAGGTGGTGAGCAGTTCTTC. Protein sequence: CASSLAGLAGGGEQFF. J is TRBJ2-1 and V is TRBV5-1; the match to TRBD2 covers 15 bases. Germline CDR1 is SGHRS and CDR2 is YFSETQ. This CDR3 has 16 residues. V trimming: 0 bases; J trimming: 9 bases; junction bases outside the gene matches: 4.

This clone has just one count. The V and J genes are TRBV27 and TRBJ1-1; D not certain. The CDR3 is 13 residues long. Germline CDR1 and CDR2: MNHEY and SMNVEV (reference sequence). Trimming removed 2 bases at V and 0 bases at J, with 4 bases between. CDR3 residues: CASSLGMNTEAFF. CDR3 DNA: TGTGCCAGCAGTTTAGGGATGAACACTGAAGCTTTCTTT.

The chain combines TRBV5-8 with TRBJ2-1; D is perhaps TRBD2 (6 bases). Trimming pared 1 base from V and 3 bases from J, leaving 8 bases between. This CDR3 comprises 14 residues. CDR1 is SGHTS and CDR2 is YDEGEE in the germline V gene. In nucleotides, the CDR3 is TGTGCCAGCAGCTTGCTAGCGTACTACAATGAGCAGTTCTTC. Translating gives CASSLLAYYNEQFF.

CDR3 DNA: TGCGCCAGCAGTTACAGGTTAGCGGAAACCAATGAGCAGTTCTTC. Translated, it gives CASSYRLAETNEQFF. The V call is TRBV4-3, the J call TRBJ2-1; perhaps TRBD2 as D (6 bases). V lost 6 bases, J lost 6 bases, and 18 bases lay in between. The CDR3 totals 15 residues. Germline assignment: CDR1 LGHNA and CDR2 YSLEER.

The V gene is TRBV5-1, the J gene TRBJ2-7; the match to TRBD1 covers 9 bases. Losses at the gene ends were 2 bases for V and 0 bases for J; bases not matched to a gene: 6. Germline V gene data show CDR1 as SGHRS and CDR2 as YFSETQ. The CDR3 has 16 residues. This CDR3 is CASSLAWDRDSYEQYF. CDR3 DNA: TGCGCCAGCAGCTTAGCCTGGGACAGGGACTCCTACGAGCAGTACTTC.

The chain links TRBV14 to TRBJ1-5, with D possibly matching TRBD1 (5 bases). CDR1 is SGHDN and CDR2 is FVKESK in the germline V gene. The CDR3 spans 18 residues. With 1 base removed from V and 8 bases from J, the gap between germline ends came to 24 bases. CDR3 protein: CASSQGTNPLGYFEPQHF. The CDR3 DNA sequence: TGTGCCAGCAGCCAAGGGACAAACCCATTAGGCTATTTCGAGCCCCAGCATTTT.

For this clone: Other DNA variants within this sample encode the same CDR3. The J gene is TRBJ1-1, the V gene TRBV7-8; no firm D call. The germline CDR1 and CDR2 sequences are SGHVS and FQNEAQ. The V end was cut by 1 base, the J end by 1 base, with 7 bases between. This CDR3 comprises 14 residues. DNA for the CDR3: TGTGCCAGCAGCTTAGTTGCAGGGAACACTGAAGCTTTCTTT. This gives the protein CASSLVAGNTEAFF. The complete variable domain, with remaining parts taken from reference TRBV7-8 and TRBJ1-1, reads GAGVSQSPRYKVAKRGQDVALRCDPISGHVSLFWYQQALGQGPEFLTYFQNEAQLDKSGLPSDRFFAERPEGSVSTLKIQRTQQEDSAVYLCASSLVAGNTEAFFGQGTRLTVV.